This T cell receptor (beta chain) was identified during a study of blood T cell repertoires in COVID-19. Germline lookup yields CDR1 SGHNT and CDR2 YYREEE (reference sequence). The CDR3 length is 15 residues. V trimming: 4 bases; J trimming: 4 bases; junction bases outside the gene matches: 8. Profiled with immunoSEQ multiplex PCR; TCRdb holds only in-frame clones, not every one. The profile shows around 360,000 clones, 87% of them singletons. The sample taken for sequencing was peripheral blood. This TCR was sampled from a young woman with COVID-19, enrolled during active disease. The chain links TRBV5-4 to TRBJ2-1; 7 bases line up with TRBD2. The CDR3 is CASSRGSGEYNEQFF. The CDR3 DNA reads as TGTGCCAGCAGCCGCGGGAGTGGGGAATACAATGAGCAGTTCTTC. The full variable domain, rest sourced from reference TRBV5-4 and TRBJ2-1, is ETGVTQSPTHLIKTRGQQVTLRCSSQSGHNTVSWYQQALGQGPQFIFQYYREEENGRGNFPPRFSGLQFPNYSSELNVNALELDDSALYLCASSRGSGEYNEQFFGPGTRLTVL.